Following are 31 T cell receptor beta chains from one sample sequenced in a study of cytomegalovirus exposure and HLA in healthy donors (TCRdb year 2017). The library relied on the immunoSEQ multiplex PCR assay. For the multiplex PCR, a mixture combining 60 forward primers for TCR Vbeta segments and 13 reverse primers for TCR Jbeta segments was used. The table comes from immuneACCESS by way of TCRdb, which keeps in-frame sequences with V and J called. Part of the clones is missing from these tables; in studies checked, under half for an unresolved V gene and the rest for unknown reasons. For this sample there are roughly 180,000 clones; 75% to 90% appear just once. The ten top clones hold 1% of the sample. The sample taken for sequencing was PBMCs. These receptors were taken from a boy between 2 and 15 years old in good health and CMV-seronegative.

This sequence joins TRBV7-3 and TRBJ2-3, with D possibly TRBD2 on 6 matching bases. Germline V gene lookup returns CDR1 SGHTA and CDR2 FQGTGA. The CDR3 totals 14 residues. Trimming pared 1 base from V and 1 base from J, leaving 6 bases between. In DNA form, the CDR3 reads TGTGCCAGCAGCTTAAGCGGGGGCACAGATACGCAGTATTTT. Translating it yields CASSLSGGTDTQYF.

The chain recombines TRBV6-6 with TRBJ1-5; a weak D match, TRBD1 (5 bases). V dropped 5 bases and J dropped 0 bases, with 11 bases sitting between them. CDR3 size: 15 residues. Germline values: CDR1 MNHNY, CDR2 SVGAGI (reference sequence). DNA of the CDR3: TGTGCCAGCAGTCGACAGACGGATAGCAATCAGCCCCAGCATTTT. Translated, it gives CASSRQTDSNQPQHF.

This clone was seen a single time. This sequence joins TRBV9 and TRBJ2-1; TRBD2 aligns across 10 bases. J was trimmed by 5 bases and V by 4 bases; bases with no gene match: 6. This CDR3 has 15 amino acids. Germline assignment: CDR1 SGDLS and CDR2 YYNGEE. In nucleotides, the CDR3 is TGTGCCAGCAGCCCTAGCGGGAGTTCCGACAATGAGCAGTTCTTC. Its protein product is CASSPSGSSDNEQFF.

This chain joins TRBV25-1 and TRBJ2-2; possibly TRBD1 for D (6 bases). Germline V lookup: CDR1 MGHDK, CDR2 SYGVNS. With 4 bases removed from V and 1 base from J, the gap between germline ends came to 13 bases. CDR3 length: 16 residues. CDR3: CASSGYSDRNTGELFF. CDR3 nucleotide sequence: TGTGCCAGCAGTGGCTACTCGGACAGGAACACCGGGGAGCTGTTTTTT. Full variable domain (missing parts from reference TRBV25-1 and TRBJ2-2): EADIYQTPRYLVIGTGKKITLECSQTMGHDKMYWYQQDPGMELHLIHYSYGVNSTEKGDLSSESTVSRIRTEHFPLTLESARPSHTSQYLCASSGYSDRNTGELFFGEGSRLTVL.

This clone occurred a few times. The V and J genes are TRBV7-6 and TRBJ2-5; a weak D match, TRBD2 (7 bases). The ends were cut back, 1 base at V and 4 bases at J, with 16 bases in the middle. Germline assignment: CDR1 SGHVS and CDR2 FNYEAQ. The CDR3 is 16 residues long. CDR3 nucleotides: TGTGCCAGCAGCTTAGGTTGGACTAGGGGGTTAGAGACCCAGTACTTC. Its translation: CASSLGWTRGLETQYF.

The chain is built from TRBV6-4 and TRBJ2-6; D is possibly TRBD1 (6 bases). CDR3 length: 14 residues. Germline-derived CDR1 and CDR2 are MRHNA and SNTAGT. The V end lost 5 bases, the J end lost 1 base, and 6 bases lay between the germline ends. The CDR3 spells CASSTGSGANVLTF. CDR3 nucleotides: TGTGCCAGCAGTACAGGGTCTGGGGCCAACGTCCTGACTTTC.

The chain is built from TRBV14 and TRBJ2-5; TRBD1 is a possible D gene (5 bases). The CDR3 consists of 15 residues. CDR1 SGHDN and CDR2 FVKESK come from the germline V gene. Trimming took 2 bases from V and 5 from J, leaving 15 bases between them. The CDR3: CASSQKAGRWETQYF. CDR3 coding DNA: TGTGCCAGCAGCCAAAAGGCAGGGCGGTGGGAGACCCAGTACTTC.

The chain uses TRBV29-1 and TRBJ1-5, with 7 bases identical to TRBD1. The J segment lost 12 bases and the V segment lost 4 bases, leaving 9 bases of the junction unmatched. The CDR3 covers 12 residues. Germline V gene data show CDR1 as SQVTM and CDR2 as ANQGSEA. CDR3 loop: CSVGDSLYGQHF. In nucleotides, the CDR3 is TGCAGCGTTGGGGACAGCCTCTACGGCCAGCATTTT.

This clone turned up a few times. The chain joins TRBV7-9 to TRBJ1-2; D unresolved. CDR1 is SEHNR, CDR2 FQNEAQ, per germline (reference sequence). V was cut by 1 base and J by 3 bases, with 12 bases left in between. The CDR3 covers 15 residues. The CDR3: CASSLGRSTDYGYTF. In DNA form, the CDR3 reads TGTGCCAGCAGCTTAGGCCGGAGTACTGACTATGGCTACACCTTC.

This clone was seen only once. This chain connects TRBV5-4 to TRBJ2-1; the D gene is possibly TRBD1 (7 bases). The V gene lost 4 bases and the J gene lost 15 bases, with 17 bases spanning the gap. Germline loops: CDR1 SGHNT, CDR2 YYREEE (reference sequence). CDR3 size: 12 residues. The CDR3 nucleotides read TGTGCCAGCAGCCCCGTTGGGCAGGGGGGGTTCTTC. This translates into CASSPVGQGGFF.

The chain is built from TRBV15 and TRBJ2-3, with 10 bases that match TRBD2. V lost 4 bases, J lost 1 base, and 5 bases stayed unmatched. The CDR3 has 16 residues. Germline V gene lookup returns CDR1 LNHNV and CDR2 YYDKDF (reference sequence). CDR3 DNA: TGTGCCACCAGCATCCCCGGACTAGCGGGCACAGATACGCAGTATTTT. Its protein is CATSIPGLAGTDTQYF.

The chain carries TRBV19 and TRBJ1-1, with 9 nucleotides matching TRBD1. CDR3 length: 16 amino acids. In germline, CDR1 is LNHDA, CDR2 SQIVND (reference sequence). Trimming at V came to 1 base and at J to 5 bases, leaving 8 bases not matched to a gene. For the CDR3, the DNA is TGTGCCAGTAGTATAGTCTCCCGGACAGGGGAGACTGAAGCTTTCTTT. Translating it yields CASSIVSRTGETEAFF.

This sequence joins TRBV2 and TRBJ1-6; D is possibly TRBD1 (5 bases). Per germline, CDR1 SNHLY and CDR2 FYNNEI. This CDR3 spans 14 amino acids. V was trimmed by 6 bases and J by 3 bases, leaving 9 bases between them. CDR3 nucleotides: TGTGCCAGCAGGGACGGGGGCTATAATTCACCCCTCCACTTT. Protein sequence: CASRDGGYNSPLHF.

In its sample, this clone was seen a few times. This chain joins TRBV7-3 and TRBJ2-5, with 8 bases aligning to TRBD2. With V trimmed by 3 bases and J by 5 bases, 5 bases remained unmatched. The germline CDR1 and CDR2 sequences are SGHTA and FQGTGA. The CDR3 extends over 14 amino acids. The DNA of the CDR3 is TGTGCCAGCAGCTTGACCGCGGGGGGCGAGACCCAGTACTTC. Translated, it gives CASSLTAGGETQYF.

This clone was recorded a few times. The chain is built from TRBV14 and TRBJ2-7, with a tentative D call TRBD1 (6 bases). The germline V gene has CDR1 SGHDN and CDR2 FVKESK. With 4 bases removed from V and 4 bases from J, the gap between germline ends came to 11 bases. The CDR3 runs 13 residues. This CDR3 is CASSRDTDYEQYF. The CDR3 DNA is TGTGCCAGCAGCCGGGACACCGATTACGAGCAGTACTTC.

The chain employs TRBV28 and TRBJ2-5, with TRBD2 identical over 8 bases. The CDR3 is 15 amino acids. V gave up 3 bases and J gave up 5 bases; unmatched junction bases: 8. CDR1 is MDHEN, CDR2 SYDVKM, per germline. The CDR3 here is CASSFAGGAGETQYF. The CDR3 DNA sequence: TGTGCCAGCAGTTTCGCCGGGGGGGCCGGGGAGACCCAGTACTTC.

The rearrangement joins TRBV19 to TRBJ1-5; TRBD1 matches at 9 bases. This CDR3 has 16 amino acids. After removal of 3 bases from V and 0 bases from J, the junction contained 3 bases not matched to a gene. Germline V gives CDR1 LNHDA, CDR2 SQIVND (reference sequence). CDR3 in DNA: TGTGCCAGTAGTATTCGGACAGGGGCTAGCAATCAGCCCCAGCATTTT. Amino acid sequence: CASSIRTGASNQPQHF.

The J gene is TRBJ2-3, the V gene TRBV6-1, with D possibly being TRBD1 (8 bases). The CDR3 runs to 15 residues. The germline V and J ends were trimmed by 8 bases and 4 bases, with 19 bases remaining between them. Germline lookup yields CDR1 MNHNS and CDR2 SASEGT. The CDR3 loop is CASQGAGGGSDTQYF. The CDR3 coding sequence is TGTGCCAGCCAGGGGGCAGGGGGAGGGTCAGATACGCAGTATTTT.

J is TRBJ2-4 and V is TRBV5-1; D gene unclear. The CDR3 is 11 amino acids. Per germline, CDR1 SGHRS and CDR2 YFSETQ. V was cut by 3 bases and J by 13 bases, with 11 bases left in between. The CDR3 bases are TGCGCCAGCAGCTCCGAGTCTGTACAGTACTTC. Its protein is CASSSESVQYF.

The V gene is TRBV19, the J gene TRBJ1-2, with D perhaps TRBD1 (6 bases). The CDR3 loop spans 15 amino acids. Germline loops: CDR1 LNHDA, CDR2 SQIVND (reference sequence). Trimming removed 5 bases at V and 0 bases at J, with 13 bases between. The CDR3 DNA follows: TGTGCCAGTAGTCCGCGACAGGATCCTAACTATGGCTACACCTTC. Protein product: CASSPRQDPNYGYTF. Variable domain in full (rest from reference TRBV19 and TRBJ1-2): DGGITQSPKYLFRKEGQNVTLSCEQNLNHDAMYWYRQDPGQGLRLIYYSQIVNDFQKGDIAEGYSVSREKKESFPLTVTSAQKNPTAFYLCASSPRQDPNYGYTFGSGTRLTVV.

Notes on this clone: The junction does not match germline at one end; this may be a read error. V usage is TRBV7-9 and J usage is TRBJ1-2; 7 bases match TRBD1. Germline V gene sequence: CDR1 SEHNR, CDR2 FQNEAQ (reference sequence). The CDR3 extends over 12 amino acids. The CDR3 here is CSSSRGTEGYTF. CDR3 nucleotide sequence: TGTTCCAGCAGCCGAGGGACAGAGGGCTACACCTTC.

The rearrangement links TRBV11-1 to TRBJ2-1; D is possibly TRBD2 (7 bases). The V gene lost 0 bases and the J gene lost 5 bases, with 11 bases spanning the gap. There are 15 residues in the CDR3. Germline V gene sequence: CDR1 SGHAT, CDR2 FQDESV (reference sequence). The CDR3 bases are TGTGCCAGCAGCTTAGCGGGGGGGCACGACAATGAGCAGTTCTTC. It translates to CASSLAGGHDNEQFF.

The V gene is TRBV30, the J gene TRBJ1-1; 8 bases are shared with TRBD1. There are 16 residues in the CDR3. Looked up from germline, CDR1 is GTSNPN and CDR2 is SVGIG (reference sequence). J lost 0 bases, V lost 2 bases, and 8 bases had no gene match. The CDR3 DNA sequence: TGTGCCTGGAGTTCCGAGGACAGGGCCTTGAACACTGAAGCTTTCTTT. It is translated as CAWSSEDRALNTEAFF.

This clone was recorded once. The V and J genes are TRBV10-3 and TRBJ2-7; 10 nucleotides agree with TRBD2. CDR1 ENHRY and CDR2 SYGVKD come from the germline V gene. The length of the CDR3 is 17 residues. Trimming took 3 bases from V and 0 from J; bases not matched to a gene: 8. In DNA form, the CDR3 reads TGTGCCATCAGTGAAAGGCTAGCGGGGGCAATCTCCTACGAGCAGTACGTC. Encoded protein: CAISERLAGAISYEQYV.

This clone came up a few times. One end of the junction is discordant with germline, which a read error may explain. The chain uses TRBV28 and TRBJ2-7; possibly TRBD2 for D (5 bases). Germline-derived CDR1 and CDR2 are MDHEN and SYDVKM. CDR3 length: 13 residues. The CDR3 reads CASRPLDSHEQYF. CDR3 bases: TGTGCCAGCAGGCCCCTGGACTCCCACGAGCAGTACTTC.

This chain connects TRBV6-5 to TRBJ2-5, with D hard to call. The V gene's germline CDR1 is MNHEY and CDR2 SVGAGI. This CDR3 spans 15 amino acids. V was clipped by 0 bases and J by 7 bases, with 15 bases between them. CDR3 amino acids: CASSYSTTARRTQYF. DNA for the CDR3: TGTGCCAGCAGTTACTCAACTACGGCCCGAAGGACCCAGTACTTC.

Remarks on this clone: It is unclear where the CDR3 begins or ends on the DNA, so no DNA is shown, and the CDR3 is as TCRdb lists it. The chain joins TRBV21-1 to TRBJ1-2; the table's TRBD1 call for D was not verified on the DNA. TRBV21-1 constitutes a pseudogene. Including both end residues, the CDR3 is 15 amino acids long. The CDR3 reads CASSKVGQGNYGYTF.

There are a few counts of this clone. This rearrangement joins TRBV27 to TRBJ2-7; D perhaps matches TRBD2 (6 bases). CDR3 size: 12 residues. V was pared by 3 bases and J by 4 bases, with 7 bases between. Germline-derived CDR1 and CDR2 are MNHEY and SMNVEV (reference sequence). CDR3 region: CASSFGGYEQYF. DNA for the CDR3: TGTGCCAGCAGTTTCGGGGGATACGAGCAGTACTTC.

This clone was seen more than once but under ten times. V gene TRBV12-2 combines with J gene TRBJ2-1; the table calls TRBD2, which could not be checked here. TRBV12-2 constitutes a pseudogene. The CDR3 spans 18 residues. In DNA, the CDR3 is TGTGCAAGTCGCTTAGTGACCTTTACTAGCGGGAATCGAAATGAGCAGTTCTTC. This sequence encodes CASRLVTFTSGNRNEQFF.

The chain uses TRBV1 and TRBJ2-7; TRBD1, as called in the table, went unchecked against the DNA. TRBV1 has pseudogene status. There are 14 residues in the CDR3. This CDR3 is CTSSLDKFGYEQYV. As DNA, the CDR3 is TGCACCAGCAGCCTCGACAAGTTTGGCTACGAGCAGTACGTC.

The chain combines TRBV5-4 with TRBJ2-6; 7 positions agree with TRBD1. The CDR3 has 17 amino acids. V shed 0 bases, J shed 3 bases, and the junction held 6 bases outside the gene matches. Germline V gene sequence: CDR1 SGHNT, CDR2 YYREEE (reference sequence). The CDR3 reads CASSLAHRGNGANVLTF. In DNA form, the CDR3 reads TGTGCCAGCAGCTTGGCCCACAGGGGAAATGGGGCCAACGTCCTGACTTTC.